Sequencing of this T cell receptor (beta chain) was carried out in a study of blood T cell repertoires in COVID-19 (dated by TCRdb to 2020 to 2021). For context, the study as a whole: The collaborator samples originated in the United States, Italy and Spain and spanned the acute and convalescent phases of COVID-19. The prospective study material was composed of cDNA or gDNA derived from T cells, B-cell-depleted T cells, or PBMCs. Subjects who had been exposed to COVID-19, were actively infected with it, or had recovered from it provided the deeply sampled blood TCRbeta repertoires that made up the dataset. The samples were drawn from the first 160 participants of the ongoing ImmuneRACE study and from 1,254 subjects provided by 6 global collaborators. Nearly every sample came with metadata listing a de-identified subject ID, COVID-19 status, age in years and sex. Where HLA class I and class II types were available, the types were taken from metadata supplied by the sample provider, not from assay-based typing. The repertoires were released in a freely available public database meant as a resource for research on the immune response to SARS-CoV-2.

On this clone itself: Its antigen is not yet known. Per-base qualities were not stored, and no clone one base away is much larger.

Each collaborating institution followed its own protocols to collect whole blood in K2EDTA tubes. For TCRbeta analysis, collaborator samples were shipped as frozen whole blood, as isolated PBMCs, or as DNA extracted from either sample type. From the germline V gene, CDR1 is SGHRS and CDR2 is YFSETQ. From V the trimming removes 4 bases and from J it removes 8 bases, while the gene matches leave 5 bases of the junction unaccounted for. Measured from the cysteine to the phenylalanine, the CDR3 is 15 residues long. Kept here is only the CDR3 DNA, which spans 45 bases and is read in frame from base 1. TCRbeta CDR3 regions were amplified from genomic DNA by means of the immunoSEQ Assay, a bias-controlled multiplex PCR. Per the authors' processing: The number of nucleated cells in each sample was estimated from the amplification of reference gene primers within the assay. Sequence reads were collapsed and filtered to measure the absolute abundance of every unique TCRbeta CDR3 rearrangement. For each sample, productive Simpson clonality was calculated by taking the square root of Simpson's diversity index across productive rearrangements. TCRdb limited this immuneACCESS table to in-frame rearrangements with V and J called. A share of clones is missing; checked studies link under half to unresolved V genes, and the rest is unexplained. V and J calls and clone size are copied from that table; D and trimming were computed from the DNA. The sample table records some 100,000 clones; around nine tenths of these occur just once. The top ten clonotypes cover approximately 10% of the sample.

The research as a whole found: The quantity of clinical and demographic metadata differed by source and by participant and was supplied without curation.

The receptor was derived from a man in his forties or fifties with acute or convalescent COVID-19. The sequence is built from TRBV5-1 and TRBJ2-3; 15 bases in the middle match TRBD2. Specimen: peripheral blood. The DNA sequence reads TGCGCCAGCAGCATGGGACTAGCGGGAGGCTCTACGCAGTATTTT. The translation is CASSMGLAGGSTQYF.